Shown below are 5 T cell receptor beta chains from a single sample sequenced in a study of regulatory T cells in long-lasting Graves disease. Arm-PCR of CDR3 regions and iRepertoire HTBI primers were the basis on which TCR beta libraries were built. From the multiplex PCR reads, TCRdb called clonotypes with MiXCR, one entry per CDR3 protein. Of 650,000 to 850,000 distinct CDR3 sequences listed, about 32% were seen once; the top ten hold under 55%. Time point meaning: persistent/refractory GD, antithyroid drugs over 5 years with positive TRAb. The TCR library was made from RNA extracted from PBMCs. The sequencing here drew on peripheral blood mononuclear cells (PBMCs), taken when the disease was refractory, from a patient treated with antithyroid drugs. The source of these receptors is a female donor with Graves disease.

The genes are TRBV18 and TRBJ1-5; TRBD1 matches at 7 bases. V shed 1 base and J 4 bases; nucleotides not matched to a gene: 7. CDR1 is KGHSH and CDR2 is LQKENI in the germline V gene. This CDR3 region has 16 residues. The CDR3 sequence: CASSPRLDRANQPQHF. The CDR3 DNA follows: TGTGCCAGCTCACCACGCCTCGACAGGGCAAATCAGCCCCAGCATTTT.

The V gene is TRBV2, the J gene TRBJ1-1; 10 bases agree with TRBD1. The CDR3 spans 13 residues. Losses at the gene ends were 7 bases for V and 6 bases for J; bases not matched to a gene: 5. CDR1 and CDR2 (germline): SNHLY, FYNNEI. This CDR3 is CASKTGGASEAFF. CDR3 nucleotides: TGTGCCAGCAAGACAGGGGGCGCTTCTGAAGCTTTCTTT.

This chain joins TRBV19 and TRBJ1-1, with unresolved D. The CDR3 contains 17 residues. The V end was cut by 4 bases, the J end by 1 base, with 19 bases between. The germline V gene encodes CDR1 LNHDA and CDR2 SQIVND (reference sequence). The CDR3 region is CASSRDRETVTNTEAFF. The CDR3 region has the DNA TGTGCCAGTAGTAGAGACCGGGAGACGGTAACGAACACTGAAGCTTTCTTT. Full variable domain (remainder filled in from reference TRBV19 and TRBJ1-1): DGGITQSPKYLFRKEGQNVTLSCEQNLNHDAMYWYRQDPGQGLRLIYYSQIVNDFQKGDIAEGYSVSREKKESFPLTVTSAQKNPTAFYLCASSRDRETVTNTEAFFGQGTRLTVV.

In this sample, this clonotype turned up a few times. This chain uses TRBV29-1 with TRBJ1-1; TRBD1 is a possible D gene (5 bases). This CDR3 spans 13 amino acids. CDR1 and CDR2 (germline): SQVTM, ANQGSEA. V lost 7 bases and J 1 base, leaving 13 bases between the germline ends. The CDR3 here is CSAKPGTNTEAFF. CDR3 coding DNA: TGCAGCGCAAAGCCCGGGACGAACACTGAAGCTTTCTTT.

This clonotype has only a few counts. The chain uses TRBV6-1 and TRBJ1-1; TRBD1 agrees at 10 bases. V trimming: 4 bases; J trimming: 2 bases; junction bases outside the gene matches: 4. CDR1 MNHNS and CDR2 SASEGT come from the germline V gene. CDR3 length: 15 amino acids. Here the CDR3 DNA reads TGTGCCAGCAGTGTAAAGACAGGGGGCAACACTGAAGCTTTCTTT. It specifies CASSVKTGGNTEAFF.